The clone carrying this TCR beta chain was detected ten times or more. The CDR3 loop spans 13 amino acids. V shed 8 bases and J shed 5 bases, with 15 bases lying between them. They isolated at least 6.5 million PBMCs from each sample. Using a J-beta primer mix together with a sample-barcoded 5' primer, a second PCR was run for about 6 to 12 cycles. TCRdb re-analysed the 5' RACE reads in MiXCR, keeping a single row per CDR3 protein. The sample lists 850,000 to 1,000,000 distinct CDR3 sequences, around 46% seen once, with roughly an eighth in the top ten. The entry originates in a study of blood T cells in healthy people across ages.

V is TRBV12-3 or TRBV12-4 and J is TRBJ1-2; TRBD1 is a possible D gene (5 bases). The receptor was isolated from a man aged 30 to 39 in good health. The sample was blood. The CDR3 bases are TGTGCCAGCTCCGGGGGTAGTCGGTATGGCTACACCTTC. Encoded protein: CASSGGSRYGYTF.